A single T cell receptor (beta chain) is shown here with its context. This sample stems from a study of PD-1 blockade in mismatch repair-deficient tumors. J gave up 7 bases and V 4 bases, and 6 bases lay outside the gene matches. This CDR3 comprises 13 residues. The germline gives CDR1 MNHEY, CDR2 SVGAGI. TCRdb's copy holds only in-frame clones and misses some; the assay was immunoSEQ multiplex PCR. The sample includes approximately 50,000 clones, around 80% of them seen just once. Here the sequenced sample was peripheral blood, taken 4 weeks after starting pembrolizumab. The chain employs TRBV6-5 and TRBJ2-7; 8 nucleotides line up with TRBD1. This receptor was obtained from an adult with mismatch repair-deficient cancer. DNA of the CDR3: TGTGCCAGCAGTTGGGGACAGGCGGGAGAGCAGTACTTC. Protein product: CASSWGQAGEQYF.